This T cell receptor (beta chain) was profiled in a study of blood T cell repertoires in COVID-19. In the study overall: Spain, Italy and the United States supplied samples that represented acute and convalescent COVID-19.

The CDR3 sequence is 14 residues long. V lost 4 bases and J lost 8; bases outside the gene matches: 10. Germline loops: CDR1 GTSNPN, CDR2 SVGIG (reference sequence). The repertoire was sequenced with immunoSEQ multiplex PCR; TCRdb's copy has only in-frame clones and lacks some. This sample yields about 500,000 clones, of which about 88% are seen a single time; roughly 8.3% belongs to the top ten. The sample taken for sequencing was peripheral blood. The TCR sequence derives from a woman in her forties or fifties with COVID-19, enrolled during active disease. The chain has TRBV30 and TRBJ2-1; 8 positions agree with TRBD2. The CDR3 region is CAWNRGGTVDEQFF. In DNA form, the CDR3 reads TGTGCCTGGAACCGGGGGGGGACTGTGGATGAGCAGTTCTTC.